This TCR beta chain was sequenced during a study of cytomegalovirus exposure and HLA in healthy donors. The primer mix had 60 Vbeta and 13 Jbeta primers. How the authors handled the data: The authors later counted about 80 million unique TCR beta chains, some 10 million of them shared. Here immunoSEQ multiplex PCR was the method, and the copy in TCRdb shows in-frame clones only, minus some. That table furnishes V, J and clone size, whereas the DNA furnished D and trimming. The sample lists approximately 100,000 clones, 60% to 75% occurring once. V lost 4 bases, J lost 5 bases, and 7 bases stayed unmatched. The CDR3 is made up of 15 amino acids. Germline V gives CDR1 MGHDK, CDR2 SYGVNS. Study-wide results and limits: According to the study, roughly 160 TCR beta chains were cytomegalovirus-associated. One variant, a missense change in DCLRE1C, was linked in a later analysis to TCR beta V- and J-gene trimming. It was taken for granted in presence/absence analyses that sequencing depth across donors was roughly uniform.

About this clone: Its antigen is still unknown.

The receptor's source is a man aged 60-69 years in good health and CMV-seronegative. The chain has TRBV25-1 and TRBJ2-3; 9 nucleotides align to TRBD2. The sample consisted of PBMCs. CDR3 protein: CASSGLAGAGDTQYF. The CDR3 DNA reads as TGTGCCAGCAGTGGATTAGCGGGAGCGGGAGATACGCAGTATTTT.